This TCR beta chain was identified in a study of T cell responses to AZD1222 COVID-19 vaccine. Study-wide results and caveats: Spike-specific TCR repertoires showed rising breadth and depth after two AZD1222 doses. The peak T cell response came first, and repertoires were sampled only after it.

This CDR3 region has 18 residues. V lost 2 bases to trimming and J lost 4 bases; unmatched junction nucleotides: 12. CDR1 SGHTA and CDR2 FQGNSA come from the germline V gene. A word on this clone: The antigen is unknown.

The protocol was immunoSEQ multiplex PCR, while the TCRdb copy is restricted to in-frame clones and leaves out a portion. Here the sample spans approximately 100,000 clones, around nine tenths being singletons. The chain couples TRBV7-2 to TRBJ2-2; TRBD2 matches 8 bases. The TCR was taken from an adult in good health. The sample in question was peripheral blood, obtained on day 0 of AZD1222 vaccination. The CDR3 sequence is CASSLRVAGLTTTGELFF. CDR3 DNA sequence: TGTGCCAGCAGCTTAAGGGTAGCGGGGCTCACTACCACCGGGGAGCTGTTTTTT.